This TCR beta chain was retrieved from a study of blood T cell repertoires in COVID-19. This CDR3 is built from 14 residues. Germline CDR1 and CDR2: KGHSH and LQKENI. V shed 4 bases, J shed 6 bases, and the junction held 6 bases outside the gene matches. Repertoires were generated with immunoSEQ multiplex PCR, while TCRdb's copy carries only in-frame clones and drops some. The repertoire holds 220,000 or so clones, with around four fifths as singletons. The chain joins TRBV18 to TRBJ1-1; 9 bases are shared with TRBD1. The source of this sequence is a woman aged 55-70 years who had recovered from COVID-19. Sample: peripheral blood. The CDR3 bases are TGTGCCAGCTCACGTACAGGGGGCCAGGCTGAAGCTTTCTTT. It specifies CASSRTGGQAEAFF. The entire variable domain, with the rest obtained from reference TRBV18 and TRBJ1-1, is as follows: NAGVMQNPRHLVRRRGQEARLRCSPMKGHSHVYWYRQLPEEGLKFMVYLQKENIIDESGMPKERFSAEFPKEGPSILRIQQVVRGDSAAYFCASSRTGGQAEAFFGQGTRLTVV.